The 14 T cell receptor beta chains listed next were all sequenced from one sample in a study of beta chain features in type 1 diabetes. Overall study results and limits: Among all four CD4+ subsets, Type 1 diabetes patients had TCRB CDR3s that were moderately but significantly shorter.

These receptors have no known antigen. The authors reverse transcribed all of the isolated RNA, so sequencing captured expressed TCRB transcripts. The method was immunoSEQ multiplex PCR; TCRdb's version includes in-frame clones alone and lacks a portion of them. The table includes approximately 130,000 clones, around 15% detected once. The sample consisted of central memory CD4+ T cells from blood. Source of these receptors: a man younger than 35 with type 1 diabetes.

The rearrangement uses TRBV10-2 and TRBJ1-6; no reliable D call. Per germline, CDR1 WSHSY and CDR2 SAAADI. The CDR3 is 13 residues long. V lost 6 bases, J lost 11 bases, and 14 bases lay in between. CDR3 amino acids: CASRGGGNPPLHF. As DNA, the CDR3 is TGCGCCAGCAGAGGTGGCGGCAATCCACCCCTCCACTTT.

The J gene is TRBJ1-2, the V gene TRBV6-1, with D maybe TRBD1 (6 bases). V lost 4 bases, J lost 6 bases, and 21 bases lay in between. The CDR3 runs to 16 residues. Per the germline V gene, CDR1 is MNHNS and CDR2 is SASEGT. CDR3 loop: CASSGKPGASRNGYTF. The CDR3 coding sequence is TGTGCCAGCAGTGGAAAGCCAGGGGCCAGCAGAAATGGCTACACCTTC.

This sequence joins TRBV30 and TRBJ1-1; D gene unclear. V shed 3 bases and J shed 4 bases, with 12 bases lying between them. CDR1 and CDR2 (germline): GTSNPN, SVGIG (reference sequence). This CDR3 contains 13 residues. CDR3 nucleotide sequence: TGTGCCTGGAGCTATATTGCCCCCACTGAAGCTTTCTTT. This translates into CAWSYIAPTEAFF.

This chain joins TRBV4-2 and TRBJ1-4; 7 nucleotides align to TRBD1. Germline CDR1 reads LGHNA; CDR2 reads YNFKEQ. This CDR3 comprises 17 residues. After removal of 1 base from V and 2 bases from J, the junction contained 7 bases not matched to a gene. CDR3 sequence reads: CASSQAPQGTTNEKLFF. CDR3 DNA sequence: TGTGCCAGCAGCCAAGCCCCACAGGGGACGACTAATGAAAAACTGTTTTTT.

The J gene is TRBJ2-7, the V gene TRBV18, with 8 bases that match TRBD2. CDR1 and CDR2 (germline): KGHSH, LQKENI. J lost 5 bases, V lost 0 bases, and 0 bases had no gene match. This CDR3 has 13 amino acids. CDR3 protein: CASSPPGLDEQYF. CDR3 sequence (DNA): TGTGCCAGCTCACCACCGGGACTAGACGAGCAGTACTTC.

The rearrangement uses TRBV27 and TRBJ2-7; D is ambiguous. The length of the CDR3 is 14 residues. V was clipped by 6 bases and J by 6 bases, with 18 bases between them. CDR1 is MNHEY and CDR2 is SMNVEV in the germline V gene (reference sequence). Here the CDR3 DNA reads TGTGCCAGCAGCCTAAGACATATGACGGGCGAGCAGTACTTC. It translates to CASSLRHMTGEQYF.

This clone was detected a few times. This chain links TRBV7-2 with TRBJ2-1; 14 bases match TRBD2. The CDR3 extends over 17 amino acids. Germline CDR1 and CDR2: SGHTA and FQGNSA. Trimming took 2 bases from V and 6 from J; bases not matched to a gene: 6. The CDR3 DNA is TGTGCCAGCAGCTTAACGGGACTAGCGGGAGTTGGCAATGAGCAGTTCTTC. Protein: CASSLTGLAGVGNEQFF.

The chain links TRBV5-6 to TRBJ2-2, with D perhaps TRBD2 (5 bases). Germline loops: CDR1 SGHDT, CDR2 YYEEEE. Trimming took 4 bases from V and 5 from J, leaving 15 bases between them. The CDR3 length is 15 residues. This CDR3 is CASSETIFKTGELFF. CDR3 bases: TGTGCCAGCAGCGAGACTATTTTCAAGACCGGGGAGCTGTTTTTT.

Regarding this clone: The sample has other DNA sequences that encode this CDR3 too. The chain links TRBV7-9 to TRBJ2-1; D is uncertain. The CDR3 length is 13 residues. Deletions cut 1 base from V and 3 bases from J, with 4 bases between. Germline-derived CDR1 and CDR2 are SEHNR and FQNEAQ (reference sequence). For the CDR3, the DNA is TGTGCCAGCAGCTTAGACGGCTACAATGAGCAGTTCTTC. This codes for CASSLDGYNEQFF.

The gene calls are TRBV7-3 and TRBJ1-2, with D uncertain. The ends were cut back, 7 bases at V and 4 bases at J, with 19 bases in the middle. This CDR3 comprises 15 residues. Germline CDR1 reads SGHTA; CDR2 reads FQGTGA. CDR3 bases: TGTGCCAGCACCCCCGGGCAGAGATTATCCTATGGCTACACCTTC. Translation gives CASTPGQRLSYGYTF.

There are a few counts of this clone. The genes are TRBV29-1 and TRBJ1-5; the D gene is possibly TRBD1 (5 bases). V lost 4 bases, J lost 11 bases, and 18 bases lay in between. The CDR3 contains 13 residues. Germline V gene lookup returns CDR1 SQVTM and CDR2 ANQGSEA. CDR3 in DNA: TGCAGCGTTGGCGCAGGCCCTGAACAGGCCCAGCATTTT. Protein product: CSVGAGPEQAQHF.

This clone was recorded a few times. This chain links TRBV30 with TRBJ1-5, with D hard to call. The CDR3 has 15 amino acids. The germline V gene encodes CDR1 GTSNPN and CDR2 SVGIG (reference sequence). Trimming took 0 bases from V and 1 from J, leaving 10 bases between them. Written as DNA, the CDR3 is TGTGCCTGGAGTGTTGGGCCGCGGAGCAATCAGCCCCAGCATTTT. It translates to CAWSVGPRSNQPQHF.

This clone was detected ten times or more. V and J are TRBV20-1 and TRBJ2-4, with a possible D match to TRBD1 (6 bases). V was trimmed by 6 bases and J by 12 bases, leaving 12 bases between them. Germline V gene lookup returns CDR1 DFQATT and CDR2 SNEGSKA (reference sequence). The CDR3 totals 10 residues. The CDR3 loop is CSAYTGRQYF. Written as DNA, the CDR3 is TGCAGTGCCTACACAGGGCGTCAGTACTTC.

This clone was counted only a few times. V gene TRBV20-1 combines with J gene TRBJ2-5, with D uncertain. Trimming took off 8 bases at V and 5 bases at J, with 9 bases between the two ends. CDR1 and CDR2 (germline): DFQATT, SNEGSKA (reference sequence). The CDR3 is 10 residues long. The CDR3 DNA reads TGCAGTTCCCTTGGGGAGACCCAGTACTTC. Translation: CSSLGETQYF.